This TCR beta chain was observed in a study of long-term antiretroviral therapy in people with HIV. Study overall: Samples from the earliest time points predate the 2015 immediate-ART recommendation by about a decade.

With V trimmed by 4 bases and J by 0 bases, 11 bases remained unmatched. CDR3 size: 17 residues. Germline V gene lookup returns CDR1 SGHDT and CDR2 YYEEEE. Version v3.0 of the immunoSEQ assay ran at survey level. Only in-frame clones appear in the TCRdb table, and some are missing; sequencing was by immunoSEQ multiplex PCR. This table holds tens of thousands of clones, around 88% found once. The sequenced sample was unsorted PBMCs, obtained around 4.5 years after starting antiretroviral therapy. The J gene is TRBJ1-1, the V gene TRBV5-6; TRBD1 agrees at 8 bases. This receptor was obtained from a man younger than 45 with HIV. This CDR3 is CASSTNAPDRVNTEAFF. The CDR3 bases are TGTGCCAGCAGCACAAATGCCCCGGACAGGGTGAACACTGAAGCTTTCTTT.